This T cell receptor (beta chain) was retrieved from a study of blood T cell repertoires in COVID-19. The CDR3 length is 14 residues. Germline V lookup: CDR1 SGHRS, CDR2 YFSETQ. J was trimmed by 5 bases and V by 4 bases; bases with no gene match: 4. Measured with immunoSEQ multiplex PCR; TCRdb has only the in-frame clones, and not every one. The sample comprises fewer than 400,000 clones, roughly 90% of which are singletons, and 2.9% rests with the top ten. The clonotype originates from a woman in her twenties or thirties with COVID-19, enrolled during active disease. The sequencing sample was made of peripheral blood. The genes are TRBV5-1 and TRBJ2-1, with TRBD2 matching over 9 bases. The CDR3: CASSQRLADNEQFF. CDR3 coding DNA: TGCGCCAGCAGCCAAAGACTAGCGGACAATGAGCAGTTCTTC.